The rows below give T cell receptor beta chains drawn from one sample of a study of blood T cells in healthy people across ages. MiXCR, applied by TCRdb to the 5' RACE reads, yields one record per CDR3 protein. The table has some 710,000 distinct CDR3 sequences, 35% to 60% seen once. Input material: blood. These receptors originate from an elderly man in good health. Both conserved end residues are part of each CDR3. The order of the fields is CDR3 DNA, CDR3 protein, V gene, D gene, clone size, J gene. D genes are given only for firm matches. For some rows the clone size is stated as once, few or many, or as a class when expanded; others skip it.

DNA: TGTGCCAGCAGTGAGTCGCGGGGGGGTGTCGTTTCTGGCTACACCTTC
CDR3: CASSESRGGVVSGYTF
V: TRBV25-1
D: NA
size: NA
J: TRBJ1-2

DNA: TGTGCCATCAGTGAGTCGAGGGCGGGGTCGCCTCTCTCCTACGAGCAGTACTTC
CDR3: CAISESRAGSPLSYEQYF
V: TRBV10-3
D: NA
size: few
J: TRBJ2-7

DNA: TGTGCCAGCTCACCATGGACAGGGGTCGGCAATGAGCAGTTCTTC
CDR3: CASSPWTGVGNEQFF
V: TRBV18
D: TRBD1
size: NA
J: TRBJ2-1

DNA: TGCAGTGCTCACAGACCCGGTTGGGCGGAAGAGACCCAGTACTTC
CDR3: CSAHRPGWAEETQYF
V: TRBV20-1
D: NA
size: few
J: TRBJ2-5

DNA: TGTGCCACCAGTGACCTACAGACCCAGTACTTC
CDR3: CATSDLQTQYF
V: TRBV24-1
D: NA
size: few
J: TRBJ2-5

DNA: TGTGCCAGCAGGGCAGGAGGGTTTCAGCCCCAGCATTTT
CDR3: CASRAGGFQPQHF
V: TRBV6-1
D: NA
size: NA
J: TRBJ1-5

DNA: TGTGCCACCAGTGAGGGACTGAACACCGGGGAGCTGTTTTTT
CDR3: CATSEGLNTGELFF
V: TRBV24-1
D: NA
size: few
J: TRBJ2-2

DNA: TGTGCCAGCAGTCCCTCGTGGGGCGGTGTCTCCTACAATGAGCAGTTCTTC
CDR3: CASSPSWGGVSYNEQFF
V: TRBV27
D: NA
size: NA
J: TRBJ2-1

DNA: TGTGCCAGCAGTTTCCGGGACTCGTACACAGATACGCAGTATTTT
CDR3: CASSFRDSYTDTQYF
V: TRBV6-6
D: NA
size: few
J: TRBJ2-3

DNA: TGTGCCAGCAGTTCGACGGTGAGCACAGATACGCAGTATTTT
CDR3: CASSSTVSTDTQYF
V: TRBV12-3/TRBV12-4
D: NA
size: few
J: TRBJ2-3

DNA: TGCGCCAGCAGCCGAGAAAGGGAGTACTACGAGCAGAACTTC
CDR3: CASSREREYYEQNF
V: TRBV4-3
D: NA
size: NA
J: TRBJ2-7

DNA: TGTGCCAGCAGCCAAGATGCAGCCGGGCCAGGGGCCAACGTCCTGACTTTC
CDR3: CASSQDAAGPGANVLTF
V: TRBV4-2
D: NA
size: few
J: TRBJ2-6

DNA: TGCAGTGCTAGGAGCCCTGGTGCTAGCATCTCAGATACGCAGTATTTT
CDR3: CSARSPGASISDTQYF
V: TRBV20-1
D: NA
size: NA
J: TRBJ2-3

DNA: TGTGTCAGCAGGGATGGCCTGACTGAAAAACTGTTTTTT
CDR3: CVSRDGLTEKLFF
V: TRBV12-3/TRBV12-4
D: NA
size: NA
J: TRBJ1-4

DNA: TGCAGTGGGAACTCTGCGGGCCTATCAATGAACACTGAAGCTTTCTTT
CDR3: CSGNSAGLSMNTEAFF
V: TRBV20-1
D: NA
size: NA
J: TRBJ1-1

DNA: TGTGCCAGCAGCGATACAGGACTTTCCACAGATACGCAGTATTTT
CDR3: CASSDTGLSTDTQYF
V: TRBV11-2
D: NA
size: NA
J: TRBJ2-3

DNA: TGCAGTGCAGGTTCGGCGGGAGTAGAGACCCAGTACTTC
CDR3: CSAGSAGVETQYF
V: TRBV20-1
D: TRBD2
size: few
J: TRBJ2-5

DNA: TGTGCCAGCTTACCAAGGGGAGATACGCAGTATTTT
CDR3: CASLPRGDTQYF
V: TRBV18
D: NA
size: NA
J: TRBJ2-3

DNA: TGTGCCAGCAGTCTCTGGGGGGGCTGGGAGACCCAGTACTTC
CDR3: CASSLWGGWETQYF
V: TRBV12-3/TRBV12-4
D: NA
size: NA
J: TRBJ2-5

DNA: TGTGCCAGCAGAACCGTAGCGGGGTCCACAGATACGCAGTATTTT
CDR3: CASRTVAGSTDTQYF
V: TRBV7-3
D: TRBD2
size: NA
J: TRBJ2-3

DNA: TGCGCCAGCAGTGGCGGGAGTGGGGAGACCCAGTACTTC
CDR3: CASSGGSGETQYF
V: TRBV5-1
D: TRBD2
size: many
J: TRBJ2-5

DNA: TGTGCCAGCAGCCGGAAACAGCCCTCCTCCTACGAGCAGTACTTC
CDR3: CASSRKQPSSYEQYF
V: TRBV3-1
D: NA
size: few
J: TRBJ2-7

DNA: TGCAGTGCTAGAGATCCCTTATCGGTAGAGACCCAGTACTTC
CDR3: CSARDPLSVETQYF
V: TRBV20-1
D: NA
size: NA
J: TRBJ2-5

DNA: TGTGCCAGCAGTTTCTCCGGGACTCTTGCCCACACCGGGGAGCTGTTTTTT
CDR3: CASSFSGTLAHTGELFF
V: TRBV12-3/TRBV12-4
D: NA
size: few
J: TRBJ2-2

DNA: TGTGCCCTGACTAGCGGGACCTACGAGCAGTACTTC
CDR3: CALTSGTYEQYF
V: TRBV7-9
D: TRBD2
size: many
J: TRBJ2-7

DNA: TGCAGTGCAAACAAGCGGGGGGGAGCAGATACGCAGTATTTT
CDR3: CSANKRGGADTQYF
V: TRBV20-1
D: TRBD2
size: NA
J: TRBJ2-3

DNA: TGTGCCAGCACCCAGGCAGGGCAGGCGTACGAGCAGTACTTC
CDR3: CASTQAGQAYEQYF
V: TRBV28
D: NA
size: NA
J: TRBJ2-7

DNA: TGTGCCATCAGTAAGGACAGGGAATCATTGGAGCAGTTCTTC
CDR3: CAISKDRESLEQFF
V: TRBV10-3
D: TRBD1
size: many
J: TRBJ2-1

DNA: TGTACCAGCAGCACTAGCGGCTACGAGCAGTACTTC
CDR3: CTSSTSGYEQYF
V: TRBV6-5
D: TRBD2
size: NA
J: TRBJ2-7

DNA: TGTGCCAGCAGCAAAATCGAAGGGGGCGCGTACTATGGCTACACCTTC
CDR3: CASSKIEGGAYYGYTF
V: TRBV21-1
D: NA
size: NA
J: TRBJ1-2

DNA: TGCGCCAGCAGCGCGGGGACGGTGGCGAACACCGGGGAGCTGTTTTTT
CDR3: CASSAGTVANTGELFF
V: TRBV5-1
D: NA
size: NA
J: TRBJ2-2

DNA: TGTGCCAGCAGCATGTCGACAGGGTTAAATGAAAAACTGTTTTTT
CDR3: CASSMSTGLNEKLFF
V: TRBV9
D: TRBD1
size: NA
J: TRBJ1-4

DNA: TGTGCCAGCAGCGTAACTCCTCACACAGATACGCAGTATTTT
CDR3: CASSVTPHTDTQYF
V: TRBV9
D: NA
size: NA
J: TRBJ2-3

DNA: TGTGCCATCTGCGCGGGAGGGATCACAGATACGCAGTATTTT
CDR3: CAICAGGITDTQYF
V: TRBV10-3
D: TRBD2
size: few
J: TRBJ2-3

DNA: TGTGCCAGCAGCAAAACTCAGGGGATTCTGACGGCCGATACGCAGTATTTT
CDR3: CASSKTQGILTADTQYF
V: TRBV12-3/TRBV12-4
D: NA
size: NA
J: TRBJ2-3

DNA: TGTGCCAGCAGCAAGTGTCGGTGCAGGGGAGCCAATCAGCCCCAGCATTTT
CDR3: CASSKCRCRGANQPQHF
V: TRBV21-1
D: NA
size: NA
J: TRBJ1-5

DNA: TGTGCCATCAGTAGGGGGGGCGCGGAGGAAAAACTGTTTTTT
CDR3: CAISRGGAEEKLFF
V: TRBV10-3
D: NA
size: NA
J: TRBJ1-4

DNA: TGCAGTGCAATGGGGAGGGCGGCCGGGGAGCTGTTTTTT
CDR3: CSAMGRAAGELFF
V: TRBV20-1
D: TRBD2
size: NA
J: TRBJ2-2

DNA: TGTGCCAGCAGTTCGTTTGCAGCGGGACCCAACAATGAGCAGTTCTTC
CDR3: CASSSFAAGPNNEQFF
V: TRBV6-5
D: TRBD2
size: NA
J: TRBJ2-1

DNA: TGTGCCAGCAGCCCCTGGGAGGTTGCCTACGAGCAGTACTTC
CDR3: CASSPWEVAYEQYF
V: TRBV9
D: NA
size: few
J: TRBJ2-7

DNA: TGTGCCATCAGGGAAGACAGGGCTGGAAACACCATATATTTT
CDR3: CAIREDRAGNTIYF
V: TRBV10-3
D: TRBD1
size: NA
J: TRBJ1-3

DNA: TGTGCCAGCAGTTTGGTTGAGACTAGCGGCGAGCAGTACTTC
CDR3: CASSLVETSGEQYF
V: TRBV28
D: TRBD2
size: NA
J: TRBJ2-7

DNA: TGTGCCAGCAGTGACTTTGGTTATGTTGCTTCGGACGAGCAGTACTTC
CDR3: CASSDFGYVASDEQYF
V: TRBV2
D: NA
size: NA
J: TRBJ2-7

DNA: TGCAGCGTCGGGACGTCGGTCCTAGGGAATGAGCAGTTCTTC
CDR3: CSVGTSVLGNEQFF
V: TRBV29-1
D: NA
size: NA
J: TRBJ2-1

DNA: TGTGCCAGCAGTGAGAGTGGGGGGAGCCCGAACACTGAAGCTTTCTTT
CDR3: CASSESGGSPNTEAFF
V: TRBV6-1
D: NA
size: few
J: TRBJ1-1

DNA: TGTGCCAGCAGTTTGGGTTCGTGGGAGCAGTACTTC
CDR3: CASSLGSWEQYF
V: TRBV28
D: NA
size: few
J: TRBJ2-5